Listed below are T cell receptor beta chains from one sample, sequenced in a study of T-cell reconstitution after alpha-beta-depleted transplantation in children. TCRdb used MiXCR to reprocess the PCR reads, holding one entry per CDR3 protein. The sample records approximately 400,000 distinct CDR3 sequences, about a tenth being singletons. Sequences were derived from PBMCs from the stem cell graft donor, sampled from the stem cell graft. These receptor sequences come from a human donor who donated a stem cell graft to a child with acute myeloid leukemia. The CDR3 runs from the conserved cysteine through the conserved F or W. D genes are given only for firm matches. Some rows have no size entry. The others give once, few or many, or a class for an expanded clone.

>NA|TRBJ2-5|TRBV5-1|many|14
TGCGCCAGCAGCGGCGGACAGCAGCAAGAGACCCAGTACTTC
CASSGGQQQETQYF
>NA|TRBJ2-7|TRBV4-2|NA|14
TGTGCCAGCAGCCCAACCGCAGGGTCCTACGAGCAGTACTTC
CASSPTAGSYEQYF
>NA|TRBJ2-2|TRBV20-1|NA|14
TGCAGTGCTAGAGCGCCGGGATTCGGCGGGGAGCTGTTTTTC
CSARAPGFGGELFF
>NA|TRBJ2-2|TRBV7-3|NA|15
TGTGCCAGCAGCCCTACTAGTTTAGTCTCCGGGGAGCTGTTTTTT
CASSPTSLVSGELFF
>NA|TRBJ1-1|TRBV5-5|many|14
TGTGCCAGCAGCCTCAGGTCCGGGGGGTCTGAAGCTTTCTTT
CASSLRSGGSEAFF
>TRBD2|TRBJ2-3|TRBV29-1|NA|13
TGCAGCGTCCTCAGCGGGAACACAGATACGCAGTATTTT
CSVLSGNTDTQYF
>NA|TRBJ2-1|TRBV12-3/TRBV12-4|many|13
TGTGCCAGCAGTCGGGGTTATTCCAATGAGCAGTTCTTC
CASSRGYSNEQFF
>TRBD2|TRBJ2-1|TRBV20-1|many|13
TGCAGTGCTTTGGGGGGGTCCTACAATGAGCAGTTCTTC
CSALGGSYNEQFF
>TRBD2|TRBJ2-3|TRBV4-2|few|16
TGTGCCAGCAGCCACGGGACTAGCGAACGCACAGATACGCAGTATTTT
CASSHGTSERTDTQYF
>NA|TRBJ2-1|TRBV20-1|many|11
TGCAGTGCTAGAGATCAAATTGAGCAGTTCTTC
CSARDQIEQFF
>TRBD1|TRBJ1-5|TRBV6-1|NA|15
TGTGCCAGCAGAACGGGACAGGGTAGCAATCAGCCCCAGCATTTT
CASRTGQGSNQPQHF